Shown below are 3 T cell receptor beta chains from a single sample sequenced in a study of T cells in Graves' hyperthyroidism and ophthalmopathy (dated by TCRdb to about 2019). Library construction relied on multiplex PCR. The listed sequencing device is Illumina HiSeq 2000. Amplification of TCR beta CDR3 regions was carried out from RNA transcripts. For the first round of RT-PCR on the TCR CDR3, the HTBI primer set was used together with the Qiagen OneStep RT-PCR kit. TCRdb itself trimmed the public reads at Q25 with fastp, ran MiXCR and retained productive beta chains. Here each entry gathers all rows of one CDR3 protein and keeps the most common genes and DNA. The sample yields about 690,000 distinct CDR3 sequences; about 18% were counted once. Of the sample, 15% is held by the ten largest clones. The source material was blood. The receptors come from a man between 45 and 60 years old with Graves' hyperthyroidism.

There are a few counts of this clonotype. The rearrangement joins TRBV6-1 to TRBJ1-2, with D possibly being TRBD1 (6 bases). Trimming removed 4 bases from V and 0 bases from J, with 15 bases in between. CDR1 MNHNS and CDR2 SASEGT come from the germline V gene. The CDR3 loop spans 16 amino acids. Here the CDR3 reads CASSVGAGVANYGYTF. CDR3 DNA: TGTGCCAGCAGTGTTGGGGCAGGGGTTGCTAACTATGGCTACACCTTC.

This clonotype was recorded at least ten times. The chain uses TRBV28 and TRBJ2-2; perhaps TRBD1 as D (5 bases). The CDR3 contains 15 residues. In germline, CDR1 is MDHEN, CDR2 SYDVKM. The ends were cut back, 6 bases at V and 2 bases at J, with 13 bases in the middle. The CDR3 loop is CASRIMDINTGELFF. CDR3 bases: TGTGCCAGCAGGATAATGGACATCAACACCGGGGAGCTGTTTTTT. Supplemented by reference TRBV28 and TRBJ2-2, the full variable domain reads DVKVTQSSRYLVKRTGEKVFLECVQDMDHENMFWYRQDPGLGLRLIYFSYDVKMKEKGDIPEGYSVSREKKERFSLILESASTNQTSMYLCASRIMDINTGELFFGEGSRLTVL.

In DNA, the CDR3 is TGTGCCAGCAGTGATCTGGGTAGCGGCACAGATACGCAGTATTTT. It yields the protein CASSDLGSGTDTQYF. The chain recombines TRBV25-1 with TRBJ2-3, with D possibly being TRBD2 (5 bases). The CDR3 consists of 15 residues. Per the germline V gene, CDR1 is MGHDK and CDR2 is SYGVNS. The ends were cut back, 3 bases at V and 1 base at J, with 11 bases in the middle.